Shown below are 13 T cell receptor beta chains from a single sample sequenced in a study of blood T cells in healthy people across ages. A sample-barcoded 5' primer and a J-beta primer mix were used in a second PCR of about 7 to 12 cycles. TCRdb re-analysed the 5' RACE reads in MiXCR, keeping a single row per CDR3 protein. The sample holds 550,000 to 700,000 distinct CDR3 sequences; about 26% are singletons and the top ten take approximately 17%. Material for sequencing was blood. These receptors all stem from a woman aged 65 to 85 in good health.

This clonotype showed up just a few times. DNA of the CDR3: TGTGCCAGCAGCTATCGGTCTAGCGGGGCCTACGAGCAGTACTTC. Translating it yields CASSYRSSGAYEQYF. V gene TRBV5-5 combines with J gene TRBJ2-5; 9 bases map to TRBD2. The last part of the DNA fits TRBJ2-7 better; the J call may be wrong. Germline CDR1 SGHKS, CDR2 YYEKEE (reference sequence). CDR3 length: 15 residues.

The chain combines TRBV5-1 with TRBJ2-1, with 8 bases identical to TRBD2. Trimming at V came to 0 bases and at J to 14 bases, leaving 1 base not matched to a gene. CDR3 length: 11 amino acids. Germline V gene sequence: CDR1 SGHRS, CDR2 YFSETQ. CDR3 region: CASSLDSGEFF. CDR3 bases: TGCGCCAGCAGCTTGGATAGCGGGGAGTTCTTC.

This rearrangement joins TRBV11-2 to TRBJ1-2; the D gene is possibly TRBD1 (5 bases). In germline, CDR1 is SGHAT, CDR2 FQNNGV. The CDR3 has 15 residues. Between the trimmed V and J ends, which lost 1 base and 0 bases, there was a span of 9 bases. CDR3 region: CASSLGGGANYGYTF. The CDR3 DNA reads TGTGCCAGCAGCTTAGGCGGGGGAGCTAACTATGGCTACACCTTC.

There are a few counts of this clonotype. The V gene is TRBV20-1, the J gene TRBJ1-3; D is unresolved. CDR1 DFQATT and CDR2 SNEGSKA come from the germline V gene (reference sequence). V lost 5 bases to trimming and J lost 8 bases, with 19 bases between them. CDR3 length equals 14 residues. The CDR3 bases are TGCAGTGCTTTCCGACCGGCTGTAGAGGACACCATATATTTT. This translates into CSAFRPAVEDTIYF.

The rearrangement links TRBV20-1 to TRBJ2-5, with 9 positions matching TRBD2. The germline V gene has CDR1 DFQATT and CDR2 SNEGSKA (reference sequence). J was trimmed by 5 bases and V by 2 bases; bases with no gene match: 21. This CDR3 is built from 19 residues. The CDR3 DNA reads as TGCAGTGCTAGACCCCCACCCCTGGGGTTAGCGGGAGTCCGGGAGACCCAGTACTTC. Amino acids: CSARPPPLGLAGVRETQYF.

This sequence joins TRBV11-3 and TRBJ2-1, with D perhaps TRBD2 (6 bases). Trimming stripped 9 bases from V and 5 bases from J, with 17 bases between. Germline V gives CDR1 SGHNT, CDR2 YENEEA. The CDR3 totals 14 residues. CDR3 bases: TGTGCCAGTTCGACCCGGGAGTATAACAATGAGCAGTTCTTC. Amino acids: CASSTREYNNEQFF.

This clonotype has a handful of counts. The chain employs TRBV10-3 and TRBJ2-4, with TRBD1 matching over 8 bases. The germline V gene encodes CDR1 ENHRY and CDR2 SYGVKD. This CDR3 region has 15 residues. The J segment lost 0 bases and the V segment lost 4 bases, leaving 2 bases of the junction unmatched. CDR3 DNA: TGTGCCATCAGTGGGGACAGGTTAGCCAAAAACATTCAGTACTTC. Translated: CAISGDRLAKNIQYF.

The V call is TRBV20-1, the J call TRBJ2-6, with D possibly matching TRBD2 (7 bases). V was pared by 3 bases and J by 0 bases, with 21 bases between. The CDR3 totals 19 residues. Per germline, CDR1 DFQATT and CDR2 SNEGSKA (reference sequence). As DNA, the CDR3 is TGCAGTGCTAGCAACAATGAGGGGGGGTTAGGCTCTGGGGCCAACGTCCTGACTTTC. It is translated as CSASNNEGGLGSGANVLTF.

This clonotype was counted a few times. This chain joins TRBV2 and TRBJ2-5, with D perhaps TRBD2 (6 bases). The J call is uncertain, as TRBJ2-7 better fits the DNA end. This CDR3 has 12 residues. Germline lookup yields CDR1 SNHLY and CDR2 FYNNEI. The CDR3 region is CASSIADYEQYF. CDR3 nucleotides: TGTGCCAGCAGTATAGCGGACTACGAGCAGTACTTC.

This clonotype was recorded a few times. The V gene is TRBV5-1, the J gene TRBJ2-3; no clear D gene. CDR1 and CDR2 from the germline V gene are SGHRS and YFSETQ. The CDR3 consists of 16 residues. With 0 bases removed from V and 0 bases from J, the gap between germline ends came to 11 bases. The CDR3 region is CASSLARLESTDTQYF. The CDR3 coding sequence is TGCGCCAGCAGCTTGGCCCGGCTAGAGAGCACAGATACGCAGTATTTT.

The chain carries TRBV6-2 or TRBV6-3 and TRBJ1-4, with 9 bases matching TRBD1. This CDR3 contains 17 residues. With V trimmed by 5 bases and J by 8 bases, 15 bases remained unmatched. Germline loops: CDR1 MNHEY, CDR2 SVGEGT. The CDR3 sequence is CASSPTYNRGRGEKLFF. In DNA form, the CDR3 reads TGTGCCAGCAGTCCAACCTATAACAGGGGGCGAGGAGAAAAACTGTTTTTT.

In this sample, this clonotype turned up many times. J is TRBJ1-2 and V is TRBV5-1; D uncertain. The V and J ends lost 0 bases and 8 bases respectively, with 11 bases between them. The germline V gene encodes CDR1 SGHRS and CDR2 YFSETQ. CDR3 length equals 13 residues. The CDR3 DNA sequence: TGCGCCAGCAGCTTGGTAGGGTTTGGCGGCTACACCTTC. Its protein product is CASSLVGFGGYTF.

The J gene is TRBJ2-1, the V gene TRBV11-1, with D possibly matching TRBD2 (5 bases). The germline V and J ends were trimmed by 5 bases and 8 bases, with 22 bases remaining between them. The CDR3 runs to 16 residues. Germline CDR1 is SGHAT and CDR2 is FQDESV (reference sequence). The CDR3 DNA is TGTGCCAGCAGCCCCATCGAGCGGAACCGACTCCATGAGCAGTTCTTC. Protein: CASSPIERNRLHEQFF.